The rows below give T cell receptor beta chains drawn from one sample of a study of T-cell reconstitution after alpha-beta-depleted transplantation in children. TCRdb ran MiXCR on the PCR reads and lists one entry per CDR3 protein. The sample carries about 830,000 distinct CDR3 sequences, roughly 15% recorded once. The sequenced sample was PBMCs, mostly from graft donor cells, obtained 360 days after TCRalphabeta/CD19-depleted stem cell transplant. All receptors derive from a male patient between 5 and 17 years old who had a stem cell transplant for acute lymphoblastic leukemia, so the T cells may come from the graft donor. CDR3s include the opening cysteine and the closing phenylalanine or tryptophan. The order of the fields is V gene, D gene, clone size, J gene, CDR3 DNA, CDR3 protein. D genes are given only for firm matches. Some rows mark clone size as missing; the rest say once, few, many or name a class of expanded clone.

>TRBV28|TRBD2|few|TRBJ2-3
TGTGCCAGCAGTTTAGGCTTGGTGGGGCGGGAGGGCCTCATCACGGATACGCAGTATTTT
CASSLGLVGREGLITDTQYF
>TRBV5-4|.|.|TRBJ2-5
TGTGCCAGCAGCTCCGGGTCTAGGGGACAAGAGACCCAGTACTTC
CASSSGSRGQETQYF
>TRBV4-1|.|few|TRBJ2-5
TGCGCCAGCAGCCAAGAGGCAGGGCGTCAAGAGACCCAGTACTTC
CASSQEAGRQETQYF
>TRBV19|TRBD2|.|TRBJ2-1
TGTGCCAGTAGTCCTCCCCCACTAGCGGGAGGTTCCTACAATGAGCAGTTCTTC
CASSPPPLAGGSYNEQFF
>TRBV29-1|.|few|TRBJ2-5
TGCAGCGGGGGACCCCCTGAGACCCAGTACTTC
CSGGPPETQYF
>TRBV7-6|TRBD2|few|TRBJ2-2
TGTGCCAGCAGCTTAACGGCGGGAGTTGTGGCCGGGGAGCTGTTTTTT
CASSLTAGVVAGELFF
>TRBV12-3/TRBV12-4|.|few|TRBJ2-1
TGTGCCAGCAGGAACCGGGCCTCGAGCTCCTACAATGAGCAGTTCTTC
CASRNRASSSYNEQFF
>TRBV29-1|.|.|TRBJ2-7
TGCAGCGTTGTTTCCGGGGGCGAGCAGTACTTC
CSVVSGGEQYF
>TRBV5-6|.|few|TRBJ2-1
TGTGCCAGCAGCTTTCAACTAGGGGGTGAGCAGTTCTTC
CASSFQLGGEQFF
>TRBV2|TRBD2|few|TRBJ2-5
TGTGCCAGCAGTGAAACTAGCGAGAGTGTCAGAGAGACCCAGTACTTC
CASSETSESVRETQYF
>TRBV5-1|.|.|TRBJ2-2
TGCGCCAGCAGCTTTGGCGTAAGGGGGATCACCGGGGAGCTGTTTTTT
CASSFGVRGITGELFF
>TRBV12-3/TRBV12-4|.|many|TRBJ2-1
TGTGCCAGCAGGACCCTCTCCTACAATGAGCAGTTCTTC
CASRTLSYNEQFF
>TRBV5-1|TRBD2|.|TRBJ2-5
TGCGCCAGCAGCTTGTTCCGACTAGCGGGAGGGGAGACCCAGTACTTC
CASSLFRLAGGETQYF
>TRBV7-3|.|few|TRBJ1-2
TGTGCCAGCAGCTTAAATGGTTTAGGCTACACCTTC
CASSLNGLGYTF
>TRBV20-1|.|.|TRBJ2-7
TGCAGCGCGATAACCCTTTCGTTAGTAGCGCACTCCTACGAGCAGTACTTC
CSAITLSLVAHSYEQYF
>TRBV24-1|TRBD1|many|TRBJ2-1
TGTGCCACCAGTGATTTTGCGTCGGGACAGAGAGGCGATGAGCAGTTCTTC
CATSDFASGQRGDEQFF
>TRBV5-6|.|.|TRBJ1-2
TGTGCCAGCAGCTCCAAGGAGGAAAACTATGGCTACACCTTC
CASSSKEENYGYTF
>TRBV27|.|few|TRBJ2-1
TGTGCCAGCACGATCGGGAGCACCTACAATGAGCAGTTCTTC
CASTIGSTYNEQFF
>TRBV20-1|.|.|TRBJ2-5
TGCAGTGAGGGGATCTCAGGGGAGACCCAGTACTTC
CSEGISGETQYF
>TRBV27|.|.|TRBJ1-1
TGTGCCAGCAGTTGGAGCCGAAAGGGACCTGAAGCTTTCTTT
CASSWSRKGPEAFF
>TRBV7-9|.|.|TRBJ1-5
TGTGCCAGCAGCTTAGGGTGGGGTGGCAATCAGCCCCAGCATTTT
CASSLGWGGNQPQHF
>TRBV10-2|.|.|TRBJ1-6
TGCGCCAGCAGTGCGGGGACCACTAATTCACCCCTCCACTTT
CASSAGTTNSPLHF
>TRBV6-5|.|many|TRBJ1-2
TGTGCCAGCAGTTACGTGGCAGCTAACTATGGCTACACCTTC
CASSYVAANYGYTF
>TRBV12-3/TRBV12-4|.|.|TRBJ1-1
TGTGCCAGCAGTTTGGGCGCCTGGAACACTGAAGCTTTCTTT
CASSLGAWNTEAFF
>TRBV13|TRBD1|few|TRBJ1-5
TGTGCCAGCAGCTTAGGCCTAGGACAGGTAGATAATCAGCCCCAGCATTTT
CASSLGLGQVDNQPQHF
>TRBV11-2|.|many|TRBJ2-7
TGTGCCAGCAGCTTAGTGGCTCCCTCCTACGAGCAGTACTTC
CASSLVAPSYEQYF
>TRBV5-1|TRBD2|.|TRBJ2-1
TGCGCCAGCAGCCGTGGAAGGGGCCGACTAGCGGGGACTAATAATGTGCAGTTCTTC
CASSRGRGRLAGTNNVQFF
>TRBV3-1|TRBD2|many|TRBJ2-1
TGTGCCAGCAGGCTAGCGGGAGGGCCTAGGGAGCAGTTCTTC
CASRLAGGPREQFF
>TRBV20-1|.|few|TRBJ2-3
TGCAGTGGAGTGGTAGGGGGGCCGACAGATACGCAGTATTTT
CSGVVGGPTDTQYF
>TRBV7-9|TRBD2|many|TRBJ2-7
TGTGCCAGCAGCTTAAATGGGCTAGCGGGCTACGAGCAGTACTTC
CASSLNGLAGYEQYF
>TRBV18|.|few|TRBJ2-1
TGTGCCAGCTCCCCGAGAGGGGGAGAGGGGTTCTTC
CASSPRGGEGFF
>TRBV11-3|.|few|TRBJ2-5
TGTGCCAGCAGCTTAGGAACACTTCGCCAAGAGACCCAGTACTTC
CASSLGTLRQETQYF
>TRBV7-8|TRBD2|.|TRBJ2-2
TGTGCCAGCAGCCCAGGGGCCCCCAAGGTAGCGGGAGTGGAGGAGCTGTTTTTT
CASSPGAPKVAGVEELFF
>TRBV5-1|TRBD2|few|TRBJ2-1
TGCGCCAGCAGCTTGGCCTTAGCGGGAGCCGGGCACGATGAGCAGTTCTTC
CASSLALAGAGHDEQFF
>TRBV29-1|.|.|TRBJ1-4
TGCAGCGTAGGAGGGACTGGTGAAAAACTGTTTTTT
CSVGGTGEKLFF
>TRBV5-5|.|many|TRBJ2-7
TGTGCCAGCAGCTTGGGTGGGGGACTCTCCTACGAGCAGTACTTC
CASSLGGGLSYEQYF
>TRBV4-2|.|many|TRBJ1-1
TGTGCCAGCAGCCAAGATTGGCAAAACAGACTCACTGAAGCTTTCTTT
CASSQDWQNRLTEAFF